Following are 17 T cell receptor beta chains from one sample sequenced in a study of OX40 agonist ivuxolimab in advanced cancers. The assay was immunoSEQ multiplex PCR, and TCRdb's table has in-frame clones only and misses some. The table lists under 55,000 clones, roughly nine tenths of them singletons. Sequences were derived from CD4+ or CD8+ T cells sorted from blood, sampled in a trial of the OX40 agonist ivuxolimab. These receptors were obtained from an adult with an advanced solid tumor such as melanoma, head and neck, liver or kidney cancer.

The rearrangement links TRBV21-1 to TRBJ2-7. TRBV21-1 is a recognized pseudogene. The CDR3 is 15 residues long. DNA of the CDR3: TGTGCCAGCAGCAAAGCTGGGGGAGCGGTCTACGAGCAGTACTTC. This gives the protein CASSKAGGAVYEQYF.

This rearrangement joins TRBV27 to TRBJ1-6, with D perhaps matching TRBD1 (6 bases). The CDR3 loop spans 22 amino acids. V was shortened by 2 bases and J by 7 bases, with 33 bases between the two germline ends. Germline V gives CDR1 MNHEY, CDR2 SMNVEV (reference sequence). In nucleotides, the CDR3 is TGTGCCAGCAGTTTAAACAAGGACGGGCCCCTGGGGGCATGGGCCAAGAATTCACCCCTCCACTTT. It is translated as CASSLNKDGPLGAWAKNSPLHF.

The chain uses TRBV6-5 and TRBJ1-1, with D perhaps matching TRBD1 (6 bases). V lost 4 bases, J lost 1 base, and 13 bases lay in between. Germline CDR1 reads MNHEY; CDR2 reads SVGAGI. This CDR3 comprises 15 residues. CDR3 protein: CASSSSGGPNTEAFF. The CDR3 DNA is TGTGCCAGCAGTTCCTCGGGGGGCCCGAACACTGAAGCTTTCTTT.

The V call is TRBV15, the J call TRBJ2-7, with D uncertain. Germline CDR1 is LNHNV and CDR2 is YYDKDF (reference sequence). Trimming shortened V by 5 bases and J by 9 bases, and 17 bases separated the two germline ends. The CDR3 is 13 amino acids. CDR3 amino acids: CATSALDLGWQYF. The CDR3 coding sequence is TGTGCCACCAGCGCACTGGATTTAGGGTGGCAGTACTTC.

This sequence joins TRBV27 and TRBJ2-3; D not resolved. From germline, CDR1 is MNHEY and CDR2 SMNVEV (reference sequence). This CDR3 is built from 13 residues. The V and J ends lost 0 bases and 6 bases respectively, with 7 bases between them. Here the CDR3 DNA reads TGTGCCAGCAGTTTATCTCGGCGGGATACGCAGTATTTT. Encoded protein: CASSLSRRDTQYF.

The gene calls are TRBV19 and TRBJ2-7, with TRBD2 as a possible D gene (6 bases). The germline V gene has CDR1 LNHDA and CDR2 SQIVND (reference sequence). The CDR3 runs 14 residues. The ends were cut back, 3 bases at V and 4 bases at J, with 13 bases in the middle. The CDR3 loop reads CASSIREQEYEQYF. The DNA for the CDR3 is TGTGCCAGTAGTATCCGGGAGCAGGAGTACGAGCAGTACTTC.

The CDR3 bases are TGTGCCAGCAGTTATGCCAGGGACACTGAAGCTTTCTTT. It translates to CASSYARDTEAFF. The genes are TRBV6-5 and TRBJ1-1; D may be TRBD1 (5 bases). The CDR3 length is 13 residues. The germline V gene encodes CDR1 MNHEY and CDR2 SVGAGI. V was pared by 3 bases and J by 3 bases, with 8 bases between.

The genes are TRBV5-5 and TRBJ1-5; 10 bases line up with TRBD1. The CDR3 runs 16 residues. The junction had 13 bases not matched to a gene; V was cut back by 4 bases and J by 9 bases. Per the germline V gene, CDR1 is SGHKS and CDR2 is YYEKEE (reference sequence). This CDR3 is CASSQTGTGAFGPQHF. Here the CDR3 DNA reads TGTGCCAGCAGCCAGACGGGGACAGGGGCTTTTGGGCCCCAGCATTTT.

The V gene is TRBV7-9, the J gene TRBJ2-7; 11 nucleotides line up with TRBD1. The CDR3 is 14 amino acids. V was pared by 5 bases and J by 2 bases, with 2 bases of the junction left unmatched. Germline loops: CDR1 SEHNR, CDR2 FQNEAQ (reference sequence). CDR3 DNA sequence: TGTGCCAGCAGCGGGGGACAGGGGGCCTACGAGCAGTACTTC. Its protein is CASSGGQGAYEQYF.

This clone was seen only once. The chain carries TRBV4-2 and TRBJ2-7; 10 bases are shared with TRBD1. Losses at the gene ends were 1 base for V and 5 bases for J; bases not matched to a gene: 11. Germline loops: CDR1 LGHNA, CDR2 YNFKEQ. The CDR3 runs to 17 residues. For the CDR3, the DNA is TGTGCCAGCAGCCAAGTATCTGAGACAGGGGGCCAAAACGAGCAGTACTTC. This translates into CASSQVSETGGQNEQYF.

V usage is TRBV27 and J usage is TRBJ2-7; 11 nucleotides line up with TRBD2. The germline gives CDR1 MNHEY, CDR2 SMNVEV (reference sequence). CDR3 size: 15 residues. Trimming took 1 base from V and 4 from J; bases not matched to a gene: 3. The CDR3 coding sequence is TGTGCCAGCAGTTTATATAGCGGGAGGGGGTACGAGCAGTACTTC. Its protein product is CASSLYSGRGYEQYF.

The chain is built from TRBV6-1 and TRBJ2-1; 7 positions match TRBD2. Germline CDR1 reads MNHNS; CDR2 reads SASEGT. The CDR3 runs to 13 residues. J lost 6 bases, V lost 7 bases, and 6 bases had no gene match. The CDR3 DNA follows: TGTGCCAGCACCACTACGGGGGGCAATGAGCAGTTCTTC. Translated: CASTTTGGNEQFF.

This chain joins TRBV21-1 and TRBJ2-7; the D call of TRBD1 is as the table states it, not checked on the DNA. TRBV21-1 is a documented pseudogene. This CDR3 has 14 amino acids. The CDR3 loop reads CASSRDRGGDEQYF. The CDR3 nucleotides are TGTGCCAGCAGCCGGGACAGGGGTGGAGACGAGCAGTACTTC.

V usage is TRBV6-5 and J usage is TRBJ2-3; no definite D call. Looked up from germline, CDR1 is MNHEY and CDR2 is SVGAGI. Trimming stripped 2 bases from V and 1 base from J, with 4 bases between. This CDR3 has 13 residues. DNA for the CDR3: TGTGCCAGCAGTTACATGGGCACAGATACGCAGTATTTT. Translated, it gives CASSYMGTDTQYF.

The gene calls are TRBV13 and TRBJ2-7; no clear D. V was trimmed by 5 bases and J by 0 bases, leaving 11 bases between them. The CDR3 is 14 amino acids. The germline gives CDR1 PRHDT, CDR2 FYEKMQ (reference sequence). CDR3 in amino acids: CASSTTRISYEQYF. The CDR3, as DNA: TGTGCCAGCAGCACGACAAGGATCTCCTACGAGCAGTACTTC.

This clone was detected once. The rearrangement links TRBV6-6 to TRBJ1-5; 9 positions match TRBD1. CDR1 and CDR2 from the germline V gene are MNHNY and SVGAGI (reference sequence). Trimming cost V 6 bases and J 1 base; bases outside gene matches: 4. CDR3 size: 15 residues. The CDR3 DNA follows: TGTGCCAGCAGCACAGGGGGCTGGAGCAATCAGCCCCAGCATTTT. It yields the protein CASSTGGWSNQPQHF.

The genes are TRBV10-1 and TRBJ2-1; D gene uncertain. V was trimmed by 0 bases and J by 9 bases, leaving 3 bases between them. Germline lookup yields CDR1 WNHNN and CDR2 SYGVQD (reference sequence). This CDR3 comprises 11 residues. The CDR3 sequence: CASSESSEQFF. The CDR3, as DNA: TGCGCCAGCAGTGAGTCGAGTGAGCAGTTCTTC.